The 28 T cell receptor beta chains presented below share a single source sample, sequenced in a study of neoadjuvant anti-PD-1 for oral cavity cancer. Profiled with immunoSEQ multiplex PCR; TCRdb holds only in-frame clones, not every one. The data contain 30,000 to 35,000 clones, approximately 90% of them singletons. The specimen was PBMCs, collected before nivolumab (anti-PD-1) treatment. The receptors derive from a person aged 35-79 years with oral cavity squamous cell carcinoma.

This chain joins TRBV7-2 and TRBJ2-3, with 9 nucleotides matching TRBD2. The junction had 3 bases not matched to a gene; V was cut back by 1 base and J by 1 base. The CDR3 length is 16 residues. CDR1 is SGHTA and CDR2 is FQGNSA in the germline V gene. The CDR3 coding sequence is TGTGCCAGCAGCTTAGGTCAGCGGGGGGGCACAGATACGCAGTATTTT. Translated: CASSLGQRGGTDTQYF.

V is TRBV7-8 and J is TRBJ2-2, with 7 bases identical to TRBD1. This CDR3 spans 14 amino acids. The ends lost 7 bases at V and 1 base at J; junction bases unmatched: 3. The germline CDR1 and CDR2 sequences are SGHVS and FQNEAQ. CDR3 sequence (DNA): TGTGCCAGCACCTGGACAGGGAACACCGGGGAGCTGTTTTTT. Its protein is CASTWTGNTGELFF.

The chain carries TRBV5-1 and TRBJ2-3; possible D gene TRBD2, 6 bases. The CDR3 length is 14 residues. Germline V CDR1 and CDR2: SGHRS, YFSETQ. V was shortened by 0 bases and J by 4 bases, with 9 bases between the two germline ends. The DNA of the CDR3 is TGCGCCAGCAGCTTGGTCGGGGGTGCAGATACGCAGTATTTT. Translation: CASSLVGGADTQYF.

The rearrangement joins TRBV21-1 to TRBJ2-3; TRBD2 is the table's D call, not checked against the DNA. TRBV21-1 is marked as a pseudogene. The CDR3 covers 16 residues. In DNA form, the CDR3 reads TGTGCCAGCAGCAAAGGGACTAGCGGGGGGGAATATACGCAGTATTTT. Translation: CASSKGTSGGEYTQYF.

The V call is TRBV28, the J call TRBJ1-3; 10 bases fit TRBD1. Per the germline V gene, CDR1 is MDHEN and CDR2 is SYDVKM. With 8 bases clipped from V and 2 bases from J, the junction kept 6 bases outside the gene matches. This CDR3 has 15 residues. The CDR3 nucleotides are TGTGCCAGCCGCAAGACAGGGGGCACTGGAAACACCATATATTTT. Protein product: CASRKTGGTGNTIYF.

The chain is built from TRBV19 and TRBJ1-5; D unclear. CDR3 length: 13 amino acids. The germline V gene has CDR1 LNHDA and CDR2 SQIVND (reference sequence). Trimming pared 3 bases from V and 4 bases from J, leaving 7 bases between. DNA of the CDR3: TGTGCCAGTAGTATCGTAGAAAATCAGCCCCAGCATTTT. Its protein product is CASSIVENQPQHF.

This clone was picked up one time. J is TRBJ2-5 and V is TRBV6-5; 7 bases agree with TRBD1. The CDR3 totals 14 residues. Germline V gene lookup returns CDR1 MNHEY and CDR2 SVGAGI. V dropped 8 bases and J dropped 3; count of bases not matched to a gene: 9. The DNA of the CDR3 is TGTGCCAGCGTTGGTCAGGGACAGAAAGAGACCCAGTACTTC. Its protein product is CASVGQGQKETQYF.

This clone was detected a few times. The rearrangement uses TRBV18 and TRBJ1-5; D unresolved. V lost 1 base, J lost 9 bases, and 10 bases lay in between. The CDR3 runs 13 residues. Germline V CDR1 and CDR2: KGHSH, LQKENI. CDR3 coding DNA: TGTGCCAGCTCACCACAGGGAACGGGGCCCCAGCATTTT. This translates into CASSPQGTGPQHF.

The chain uses TRBV20-1 and TRBJ1-5; D not certain. Germline lookup yields CDR1 DFQATT and CDR2 SNEGSKA (reference sequence). The CDR3 extends over 11 amino acids. The V and J ends lost 5 bases and 7 bases respectively, with 9 bases between them. As DNA, the CDR3 is TGCAGTGCTTCCAAGAGACAGCCCCAGCATTTT. This sequence encodes CSASKRQPQHF.

The chain links TRBV30 to TRBJ1-6; 7 nucleotides line up with TRBD1. The CDR3 has 15 amino acids. The junction had 5 bases not matched to a gene; V was cut back by 6 bases and J by 0 bases. The germline gives CDR1 GTSNPN, CDR2 SVGIG (reference sequence). This CDR3 is CACNRGSSYNSPLHF. CDR3 sequence (DNA): TGTGCCTGCAACAGGGGAAGCTCCTATAATTCACCCCTCCACTTT.

The chain uses TRBV9 and TRBJ2-2; 8 bases agree with TRBD2. J gave up 2 bases and V 3 bases, and 3 bases lay outside the gene matches. Per germline, CDR1 SGDLS and CDR2 YYNGEE. The CDR3 totals 15 residues. CDR3 loop: CASSASGGNTGELFF. As DNA, the CDR3 is TGTGCCAGCAGCGCGAGCGGGGGAAACACCGGGGAGCTGTTTTTT.

This chain connects TRBV7-2 to TRBJ2-7; 13 bases align to TRBD2. V lost 5 bases and J lost 7; bases outside the gene matches: 8. The CDR3 has 15 amino acids. Germline V lookup: CDR1 SGHTA, CDR2 FQGNSA. This chain's CDR3 is CASSAMTSGGLEQYF. CDR3 nucleotides: TGTGCCAGCAGCGCCATGACTAGCGGGGGGTTGGAGCAGTACTTC. Supplemented by reference TRBV7-2 and TRBJ2-7, the full variable domain reads GAGVSQSPSNKVTEKGKDVELRCDPISGHTALYWYRQSLGQGLEFLIYFQGNSAPDKSGLPSDRFSAERTGGSVSTLTIQRTQQEDSAVYLCASSAMTSGGLEQYFGPGTRLTVT.

The chain recombines TRBV6-1 with TRBJ1-3; tentatively, D is TRBD1 (6 bases). With 3 bases removed from V and 0 bases from J, the gap between germline ends came to 12 bases. This CDR3 region has 16 residues. The germline V gene encodes CDR1 MNHNS and CDR2 SASEGT. CDR3 region: CASSDRQVNSGNTIYF. The CDR3 DNA is TGTGCCAGCAGTGACAGACAGGTGAACTCTGGAAACACCATATATTTT.

The chain combines TRBV29-1 with TRBJ1-3; TRBD1 agrees at 7 bases. CDR3 length: 15 residues. V lost 7 bases to trimming and J lost 2 bases; unmatched junction nucleotides: 11. CDR1 is SQVTM, CDR2 ANQGSEA, per germline. The CDR3 DNA follows: TGCAGCGCCGCTACAGGACAGGTCGCTGGAAACACCATATATTTT. Translated: CSAATGQVAGNTIYF.

V gene TRBV6-1 combines with J gene TRBJ2-1; maybe TRBD1 (6 bases). Germline CDR1 MNHNS, CDR2 SASEGT. V lost 7 bases to trimming and J lost 0 bases, with 13 bases between them. This CDR3 is built from 15 residues. The CDR3 protein is CASTLDRISYNEQFF. The CDR3 DNA is TGTGCCAGCACCTTAGACAGGATCTCCTACAATGAGCAGTTCTTC.

V usage is TRBV11-2 and J usage is TRBJ2-2; TRBD1 might be the D (6 bases). CDR1 is SGHAT, CDR2 FQNNGV, per germline. The CDR3 consists of 14 residues. V was clipped by 2 bases and J by 5 bases, with 9 bases between them. The CDR3 bases are TGTGCCAGCAGCTTATACAGGGAAACCGGGGAGCTGTTTTTT. Residues: CASSLYRETGELFF.

The chain couples TRBV27 to TRBJ1-2; D is uncertain. Germline V gene lookup returns CDR1 MNHEY and CDR2 SMNVEV (reference sequence). V lost 8 bases to trimming and J lost 0 bases, with 4 bases between them. This CDR3 is built from 11 residues. The CDR3: CASGANYGYTF. CDR3 DNA sequence: TGTGCCAGCGGGGCTAACTATGGCTACACCTTC.

This chain links TRBV5-5 with TRBJ1-5; D call uncertain. Trimming shortened V by 0 bases and J by 4 bases, and 11 bases separated the two germline ends. The CDR3 has 15 residues. Germline lookup yields CDR1 SGHKS and CDR2 YYEKEE (reference sequence). Written as DNA, the CDR3 is TGTGCCAGCAGCTTGGAGGCGGAGAGTAATCAGCCCCAGCATTTT. Protein sequence: CASSLEAESNQPQHF. The full variable domain, in which reference TRBV5-5 and TRBJ1-5 provide the parts outside the CDR3, is DAGVTQSPTHLIKTRGQQVTLRCSPISGHKSVSWYQQVLGQGPQFIFQYYEKEERGRGNFPDRFSARQFPNYSSELNVNALLLGDSALYLCASSLEAESNQPQHFGDGTRLSIL.

This clone appeared once. The DNA for the CDR3 is TGTGCCAGCAGACCAGGGGAGGGGGCGTGGACTGAAGCTTTCTTT. Protein sequence: CASRPGEGAWTEAFF. This chain uses TRBV4-2 with TRBJ1-1; TRBD1 agrees at 7 bases. V was clipped by 6 bases and J by 5 bases; unmatched bases: 12. The CDR3 is 15 residues long. CDR1 LGHNA and CDR2 YNFKEQ come from the germline V gene.

The V and J genes are TRBV7-9 and TRBJ2-3, with 10 nucleotides matching TRBD1. In germline, CDR1 is SEHNR, CDR2 FQNEAQ (reference sequence). The V segment lost 5 bases and the J segment 2 bases; nucleotides outside the gene matches: 4. The CDR3 is 15 amino acids. As DNA, the CDR3 is TGTGCCAGCAGCACGGGACAGGGGCTCACAGATACGCAGTATTTT. It encodes CASSTGQGLTDTQYF.

The chain combines TRBV10-3 with TRBJ1-2; the D is unclear. The V end lost 3 bases, the J end lost 4 bases, and 12 bases lay between the germline ends. CDR1 is ENHRY, CDR2 SYGVKD, per germline. This CDR3 region has 14 residues. CDR3 in amino acids: CAISDGQLGYGYTF. In DNA form, the CDR3 reads TGTGCCATCAGTGACGGGCAGCTGGGCTATGGCTACACCTTC.

The rearrangement links TRBV7-2 to TRBJ1-1; 8 nucleotides match TRBD1. CDR1 is SGHTA and CDR2 is FQGNSA in the germline V gene. The CDR3 runs to 14 residues. V lost 5 bases to trimming and J lost 5 bases; unmatched junction nucleotides: 7. CDR3 DNA sequence: TGTGCCAGCAGCCGATCCAGGGGGCGGACTGAAGCTTTCTTT. Translation: CASSRSRGRTEAFF.

The chain combines TRBV6-5 with TRBJ1-5; the D gene is possibly TRBD1 (5 bases). Trimming removed 6 bases at V and 0 bases at J, with 9 bases between. The germline gives CDR1 MNHEY, CDR2 SVGAGI. CDR3 length: 14 amino acids. The CDR3 reads CASSRQYSNQPQHF. In nucleotides, the CDR3 is TGTGCCAGCAGCCGACAGTATAGCAATCAGCCCCAGCATTTT.

The V gene is TRBV6-4, the J gene TRBJ2-3; 12 bases agree with TRBD2. This CDR3 contains 16 residues. Germline lookup yields CDR1 MRHNA and CDR2 SNTAGT. The V and J ends lost 6 bases and 2 bases, in that order; junction bases with no gene match: 6. In nucleotides, the CDR3 is TGTGCCAGCAGACCCACTAGCGGGGGGACCACAGATACGCAGTATTTT. This gives the protein CASRPTSGGTTDTQYF.

The genes are TRBV7-6 and TRBJ2-1; D not resolved. V was pared by 3 bases and J by 0 bases, with 9 bases between. This CDR3 spans 15 amino acids. Germline V gene lookup returns CDR1 SGHVS and CDR2 FNYEAQ. The CDR3 coding sequence is TGTGCCAGCAGCTTGGGCACTCTCTCCTACAATGAGCAGTTCTTC. Translating it yields CASSLGTLSYNEQFF.

The rearrangement joins TRBV4-1 to TRBJ1-5; D is possibly TRBD1 (5 bases). CDR1 and CDR2 (germline): MGHRA, YSYEKL. Between the trimmed V and J ends, which lost 0 bases and 7 bases, there was a span of 16 bases. The CDR3 is 16 residues long. The CDR3 DNA reads TGCGCCAGCAGCCAAGAGGTAGCAGTCCGGGGGCAGCCCCAGCATTTT. Its protein product is CASSQEVAVRGQPQHF.

V gene TRBV10-3 combines with J gene TRBJ2-3, with D unresolved. From germline, CDR1 is ENHRY and CDR2 SYGVKD. Trimming removed 3 bases from V and 2 bases from J, with 12 bases in between. CDR3 size: 15 residues. The CDR3 sequence: CAISENSQFTDTQYF. In DNA form, the CDR3 reads TGTGCCATCAGTGAAAATAGTCAGTTCACAGATACGCAGTATTTT.

V and J are TRBV7-8 and TRBJ2-3; 10 bases are a match to TRBD1. CDR3 length equals 17 residues. CDR1 and CDR2 (germline): SGHVS, FQNEAQ. V lost 0 bases to trimming and J lost 3 bases; unmatched junction nucleotides: 6. The chain's CDR3 is CASSLAGTGVLTDTQYF. CDR3 DNA: TGTGCCAGCAGCTTAGCCGGGACAGGGGTTCTGACAGATACGCAGTATTTT.